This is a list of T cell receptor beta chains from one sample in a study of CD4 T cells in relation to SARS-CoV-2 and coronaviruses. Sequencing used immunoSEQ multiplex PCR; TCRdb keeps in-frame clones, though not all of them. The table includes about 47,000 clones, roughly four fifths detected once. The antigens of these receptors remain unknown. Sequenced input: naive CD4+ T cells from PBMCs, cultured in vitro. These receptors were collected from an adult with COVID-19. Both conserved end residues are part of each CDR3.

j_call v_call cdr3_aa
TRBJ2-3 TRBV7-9 CASRRDMADTQYF
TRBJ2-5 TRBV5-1 CASSPWREGEETQYF
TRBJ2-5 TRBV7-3 CASSTGAQETQYF
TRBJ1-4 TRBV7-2 CASSPSRVQNEKLFF
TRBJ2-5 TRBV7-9 CASSSRDRSWETQYF
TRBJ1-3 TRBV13 CASSLGQGENTIYF
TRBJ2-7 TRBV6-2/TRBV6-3 CASIPIGAGRARNEQYF
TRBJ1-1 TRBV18 CASSPGGAEAFF
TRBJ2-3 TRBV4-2 CASSQARLSDTDTQYF
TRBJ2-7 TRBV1 CTSSPSGRDFGLAGLIYEQYF
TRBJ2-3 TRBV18 CASSPQWTSGSTDTQYF
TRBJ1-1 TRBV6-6 CASSLSENTEAFF
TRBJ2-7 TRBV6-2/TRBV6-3 CASSTIREFEQYF
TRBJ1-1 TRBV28 CASSLIRTGEAFF
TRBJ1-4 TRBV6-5 CASSRFPGTSEKLFF
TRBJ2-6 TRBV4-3 CASSQVAGSGANVLTF
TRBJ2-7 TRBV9 CASSAGQGADEQYF
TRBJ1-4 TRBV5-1 CASSARTGEDEKLFF
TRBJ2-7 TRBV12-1 CASSFEGRTGEPYEQYF
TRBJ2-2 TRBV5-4 CASSWRKGLSGELFF
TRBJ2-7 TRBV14 CASSQDRGTSEQYF
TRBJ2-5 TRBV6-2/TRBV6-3 CASSWGTGRGETQYF
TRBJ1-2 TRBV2 CALLGSYGYTF
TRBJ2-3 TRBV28 CASSSRSGLLLSTDTQYF
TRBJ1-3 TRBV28 CAIRQGFDTIYF
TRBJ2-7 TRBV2 CASSERTGRGQEQYF
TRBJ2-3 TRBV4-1 CASSQGPDTDTQYF
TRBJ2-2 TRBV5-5 CASSLNGELFF
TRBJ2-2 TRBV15 CATSRGDGYTGELFF